The T cell receptor (beta chain) under discussion was sequenced for a study of T and B cells in COVID-19 patients. In the study overall: COVID-19 patients gave peripheral blood either during active infection or after recovery. Findings of the study overall: Patients with COVID-19 reportedly showed strongly skewed T cell receptor beta variable and joining gene usage.

Each TRB amplification used about 230-550 ng of genomic DNA from blood. Multiplex PCR with BIOMED2 TRB-A/B primer pools amplified TRB rearrangements. TCRdb ran MiXCR on the multiplex PCR reads and lists one entry per CDR3 protein. Of about 11,000 distinct CDR3 sequences in the sample, around 30% were seen once. Concerning this clonotype: What it recognizes is unknown.

From germline, CDR1 is SGHTA and CDR2 FQGNSA. V lost 5 bases and J lost 4; bases outside the gene matches: 4. The CDR3 loop spans 14 amino acids. This chain uses TRBV7-2 with TRBJ2-5, with 10 bases fitting TRBD1. The sequencing input was blood. The clonotype originates from a human donor who had recovered from COVID-19. In DNA, the CDR3 is TGTGCCAGCAGCAGGGACAGGGGTGGAGAGACCCAGTACTTC. Its protein is CASSRDRGGETQYF.